A selection of T cell receptor beta chains follows, all from one sample in a study of beta chain features in type 1 diabetes. Assay: immunoSEQ multiplex PCR; the TCRdb copy retains only in-frame clones and omits some. The table lists roughly 130,000 clones, over 15% of them singletons. Sequenced input: central memory CD4+ T cells from blood. The receptors derive from a man between 25 and 39 years old with type 1 diabetes. The CDR3 runs from the conserved cysteine through the conserved F or W. D genes are given only for firm matches. Clone size is stated in some rows and not others, as once, few, many or a class when expanded.

clone_size j_call cdr3_length d_call v_call cdr3_nt cdr3_aa
many TRBJ2-4 11 - TRBV7-9 TGTGCCCTCGATGAGGGAAAAATTCAGTACTTC CALDEGKIQYF
- TRBJ2-2 13 - TRBV5-1 TGCGCCAGCAGCTTGGGCGGGACCGGGGAGCTGTTTTTT CASSLGGTGELFF
many TRBJ2-3 15 - TRBV4-3 TGCGCCAGCAGCCAAGATCGAGGGGTACGAGATACGCAGTATTTT CASSQDRGVRDTQYF
many TRBJ2-7 15 - TRBV4-2 TGTGCCAGCAGCCAAGATTGGCTAGCCGCCTACGAGCAGTACTTC CASSQDWLAAYEQYF
medium-sized TRBJ2-5 13 - TRBV10-1 TGCGCCAGCGGAAACGTAAACCAAGAGACCCAGTACTTC CASGNVNQETQYF
few TRBJ2-1 13 - TRBV7-3 TGTGCCAGCAGCTCCCCTGTGGAAAGTGAGCAGTTCTTC CASSSPVESEQFF
- TRBJ1-2 11 - TRBV20-1 TGCAGTGCTAGAAACGGCTATGGCTACACCTTC CSARNGYGYTF
- TRBJ2-3 15 TRBD2 TRBV9 TGTGCCAGCAGCGCCAGACTAGCGGGAACAGATACGCAGTATTTT CASSARLAGTDTQYF
- TRBJ2-5 13 - TRBV30 TGTGCCTGGAGTGGGCCTTCCCAAGAGACCCAGTACTTC CAWSGPSQETQYF
many TRBJ1-1 14 - TRBV18 TGTGCCAGCTCACTGGAGGGCAGTACGACTGAAGCTTTCTTT CASSLEGSTTEAFF
few TRBJ1-2 12 - TRBV6-6 TGTGCCAGCAGCCGGACCGTTGTTGGCTACACCTTC CASSRTVVGYTF
- TRBJ1-5 15 - TRBV7-9 TGTGCCAGCAGCCCTGGGCAGGGTAGCAATCAGCCCCAGCATTTT CASSPGQGSNQPQHF
few TRBJ1-1 11 - TRBV20-1 TGCAGTGCTACAGAGGATACTGAAGCTTTCTTT CSATEDTEAFF
- TRBJ1-3 15 - TRBV6-5 TGTGCCAGCAGTCCACAGGGTGTAGGGCGAAACACCATATATTTT CASSPQGVGRNTIYF
few TRBJ2-7 15 - TRBV28 TGTGCCAGCAGTCCCCAATCACAGATCGGCTACGAGCAGTACTTC CASSPQSQIGYEQYF
few TRBJ2-3 11 TRBD1 TRBV11-2 TGTGCCAGCAGCTTGGGACAGGGGCAGTATTTT CASSLGQGQYF
few TRBJ2-5 16 TRBD2 TRBV6-5 TGTGCCAGCAGTTACAAGCCTAGCGGGGGTGTGGAGACCCAGTACTTC CASSYKPSGGVETQYF
- TRBJ2-3 15 TRBD2 TRBV6-5 TGTGCCAGCAGGAGCGGGGAGCGGGGCACAGATACGCAGTATTTT CASRSGERGTDTQYF
few TRBJ2-3 16 TRBD1 TRBV6-5 TGTGCCAGCAGTTTCACCGGGACAGGGGGCACAGATACGCAGTATTTT CASSFTGTGGTDTQYF
- TRBJ2-3 13 - TRBV13 TGTGCCAGCAGCTTAAGCCCCACAGATACGCAGTATTTT CASSLSPTDTQYF
- TRBJ2-7 15 TRBD1 TRBV7-3 TGTGCCAGCAGCTTTTATCCGGGACAGACCTACGAGCAGTACTTC CASSFYPGQTYEQYF
few TRBJ2-5 13 TRBD1 TRBV18 TGTGCCAGCTCAGGGACAGGGCGAGAGACCCAGTACTTC CASSGTGRETQYF
few TRBJ2-1 13 - TRBV29-1 TGCAGCGGTGCTCGTACCCAGAACAATGAGCAGTTCTTC CSGARTQNNEQFF
- TRBJ2-7 15 TRBD1 TRBV5-1 TGCGCCAGCCGAATCGGGACAGGGGGAACTTACGAGCAGTACTTC CASRIGTGGTYEQYF
few TRBJ2-6 18 - TRBV4-1 TGCGCCAGCAGCCAGGGTTACAGGGTGGGGTCTGGGGCCAACGTCCTGACTTTC CASSQGYRVGSGANVLTF
- TRBJ1-4 14 - TRBV5-1 TGCGCCAGCAGCTCGGGGGCTCCTAATGAAAAACTGTTTTTT CASSSGAPNEKLFF
- TRBJ2-4 14 - TRBV29-1 TGCAGCGTTGAGGACCGAATAGCCAAAAACATTCAGTACTTC CSVEDRIAKNIQYF
- TRBJ2-7 10 - TRBV28 TGTGCCAGCGGGAACGCCGAGCAGTACTTC CASGNAEQYF
few TRBJ1-2 12 - TRBV19 TGTGCCAGTAGTCGGGACATCGGAGGCTACACCTTC CASSRDIGGYTF
few TRBJ2-5 13 - TRBV7-2 TGTGCCAGCAGCTTAATATCCCAAGAGACCCAGTACTTC CASSLISQETQYF
- TRBJ2-7 13 - TRBV28 TGTGCCAGCACCATCCCTTCAGGGAGAGAGCAGTACTTC CASTIPSGREQYF
few TRBJ1-2 14 TRBD1 TRBV5-4 TGTGCCAGCAGCTTGGCCGGACAGGTCTATGGCTACACCTTC CASSLAGQVYGYTF
- TRBJ2-7 13 - TRBV5-1 TGCGCCAGCAGCTTGGTCCAGGGCAACGAGCAGTACTTC CASSLVQGNEQYF
few TRBJ2-7 16 TRBD1 TRBV10-3 TGTGCCATCAGTGATATAAACAGGGGTAGCTCCTACGAGCAGTACTTC CAISDINRGSSYEQYF
- TRBJ2-5 16 - TRBV7-2 TGTGCCAGCAGCTTAGTCGCTAGCGCCACCCAAGAGACCCAGTACTTC CASSLVASATQETQYF
few TRBJ1-6 15 TRBD1 TRBV5-4 TGTGCCAGCAGCTTGTCAACAGGGGGAGTTTCACCCCTCCACTTT CASSLSTGGVSPLHF
few TRBJ1-6 15 - TRBV27 TGTGCCAGCAGCTATGTTGCAGGGCGCAATTCACCCCTCCACTTT CASSYVAGRNSPLHF
- TRBJ2-7 15 TRBD1 TRBV5-1 TGCGCCAGCAGCTCCGGACAGGTTAGCTCCTACGAGCAGTACTTC CASSSGQVSSYEQYF
- TRBJ1-4 16 - TRBV25-1 TGTGCCAGCAGTGAGTACCTCAGTTCAACTAATGAAAAACTGTTTTTT CASSEYLSSTNEKLFF
- TRBJ1-2 16 - TRBV13 TGTGCCAGCAGCCCCTTCCGCCGGATCCTCAATTCCGGCTACACCTTC CASSPFRRILNSGYTF
medium-sized TRBJ2-4 12 - TRBV14 TGTGCCAGCAGCCCCGGTGGAAACATTCAGTACTTC CASSPGGNIQYF